One sample yielded the 13 T cell receptor beta chains listed below, sequenced in a study of cytomegalovirus exposure and HLA in healthy donors. Primers included in the PCR were 60 Vbeta and 13 Jbeta primers. Some clones are missing from TCRdb's copy, which holds only in-frame ones; the method was immunoSEQ multiplex PCR. The repertoire holds more than 200,000 clones, with more than 60% as singletons. The sample consisted of PBMCs. These receptors originate from a man aged 35-49 years in good health and CMV-seronegative.

The rearrangement joins TRBV2 to TRBJ2-1; D perhaps matches TRBD2 (6 bases). Trimming removed 4 bases from V and 3 bases from J, with 10 bases in between. This CDR3 contains 14 residues. The germline V gene has CDR1 SNHLY and CDR2 FYNNEI. The CDR3 here is CASSGREGYNEQFF. The CDR3 region has the DNA TGTGCCAGCAGTGGGCGGGAAGGCTACAATGAGCAGTTCTTC.

This clone turned up a few times. The chain joins TRBV27 to TRBJ2-1; TRBD2 aligns across 9 bases. The V and J ends lost 6 bases and 3 bases, in that order; junction bases with no gene match: 9. Per germline, CDR1 MNHEY and CDR2 SMNVEV (reference sequence). CDR3 length equals 16 residues. The DNA of the CDR3 is TGTGCCAGCAGCCAAATAGCGGGAGAACTCTACAATGAGCAGTTCTTC. It is translated as CASSQIAGELYNEQFF.

The chain employs TRBV18 and TRBJ2-7; possibly TRBD1 for D (6 bases). CDR3 length equals 14 residues. CDR1 and CDR2 from the germline V gene are KGHSH and LQKENI. The V end lost 4 bases, the J end lost 0 bases, and 10 bases lay between the germline ends. Here the CDR3 DNA reads TGTGCCAGCTCACTCCCGGACAGCTCCTACGAGCAGTACTTC. Protein product: CASSLPDSSYEQYF.

The chain combines TRBV2 with TRBJ2-7, with 8 bases aligning to TRBD1. The trim removed 6 bases at V and 0 bases at J, leaving 7 bases unmatched. The germline gives CDR1 SNHLY, CDR2 FYNNEI. CDR3 length equals 15 residues. The CDR3 region is CASRRDRSGSYEQYF. DNA of the CDR3: TGTGCCAGCAGGCGGGACAGGTCCGGCTCCTACGAGCAGTACTTC.

This clone has just one count. J is TRBJ2-7 and V is TRBV28; weak D call: TRBD1 (5 bases). Between the trimmed V and J ends, which lost 3 bases and 1 base, there was a span of 13 bases. CDR3 size: 15 residues. Germline V CDR1 and CDR2: MDHEN, SYDVKM. CDR3 loop: CASSLGRGSSYEQYF. CDR3 DNA sequence: TGTGCCAGCAGTTTGGGTAGGGGATCTTCCTACGAGCAGTACTTC.

This clone was seen only once. The rearrangement joins TRBV11-2 to TRBJ2-5, with 9 positions matching TRBD2. V was pared by 5 bases and J by 4 bases, with 8 bases of the junction left unmatched. CDR1 and CDR2 from the germline V gene are SGHAT and FQNNGV. The CDR3 contains 15 residues. CDR3 protein: CASSRGTSIRETQYF. CDR3 coding DNA: TGTGCCAGCAGCAGAGGGACTAGCATCAGAGAGACCCAGTACTTC. Complete variable domain (other parts from reference TRBV11-2 and TRBJ2-5): EAGVAQSPRYKIIEKRQSVAFWCNPISGHATLYWYQQILGQGPKLLIQFQNNGVVDDSQLPKDRFSAERLKGVDSTLKIQPAKLEDSAVYLCASSRGTSIRETQYFGPGTRLLVL.

This clone has only a few counts. The chain has TRBV5-4 and TRBJ2-1; TRBD2 matches at 12 bases. Germline V gene sequence: CDR1 SGHNT, CDR2 YYREEE (reference sequence). J was trimmed by 15 bases and V by 2 bases; bases with no gene match: 12. The CDR3 spans 15 residues. The CDR3 DNA follows: TGTGCCAGCAGCTTCCCAACGGCTAGCGGGGGGGCTACGTTCTTC. It specifies CASSFPTASGGATFF.

The V gene is TRBV9, the J gene TRBJ2-3; 16 nucleotides match TRBD2. This CDR3 spans 17 amino acids. J lost 6 bases, V lost 7 bases, and 11 bases had no gene match. CDR1 and CDR2 from the germline V gene are SGDLS and YYNGEE. The CDR3 DNA reads TGTGCCAGCGGTGGTCAGGGACTAGCGGGAGGGCCGGATACGCAGTATTTT. The encoded protein is CASGGQGLAGGPDTQYF.

This rearrangement joins TRBV11-2 to TRBJ1-1, with 7 bases lining up with TRBD1. This CDR3 spans 16 amino acids. The V segment lost 1 base and the J segment 0 bases; nucleotides outside the gene matches: 5. CDR1 SGHAT and CDR2 FQNNGV come from the germline V gene. The CDR3 loop is CASSLVFGTVNTEAFF. The CDR3 bases are TGTGCCAGCAGCTTAGTTTTTGGGACAGTGAACACTGAAGCTTTCTTT.

The V gene is TRBV7-8, the J gene TRBJ1-5; 11 bases match TRBD1. J gave up 0 bases and V 3 bases, and 10 bases lay outside the gene matches. Germline-derived CDR1 and CDR2 are SGHVS and FQNEAQ. The CDR3 sequence is 19 residues long. CDR3 nucleotide sequence: TGTGCCAGCAGCTTTTCCGGACAGGGGGCGTCTTATAGCAATCAGCCCCAGCATTTT. It yields the protein CASSFSGQGASYSNQPQHF.

This clone was counted only a few times. The chain employs TRBV7-2 and TRBJ1-2, with 12 nucleotides matching TRBD1. This CDR3 spans 17 amino acids. V gave up 5 bases and J gave up 7 bases; unmatched junction bases: 14. The germline V gene has CDR1 SGHTA and CDR2 FQGNSA. Here the CDR3 DNA reads TGTGCCAGCAGCCCTAGGGGGGGGGACAGGGGGCGACGTGGCTACACCTTC. Translation: CASSPRGGDRGRRGYTF.

The genes are TRBV9 and TRBJ1-1; possible D gene TRBD1, 5 bases. CDR3 length: 14 residues. Germline CDR1 reads SGDLS; CDR2 reads YYNGEE. Trimming left V 5 bases short and J 4 bases short, with 15 bases between. The CDR3 spells CASRGGIGLTEAFF. The CDR3 DNA sequence: TGTGCCAGCAGGGGGGGGATCGGCCTCACTGAAGCTTTCTTT.

The J gene is TRBJ2-1, the V gene TRBV2; 9 bases agree with TRBD1. Germline V lookup: CDR1 SNHLY, CDR2 FYNNEI. The CDR3 totals 15 residues. With V trimmed by 8 bases and J by 6 bases, 11 bases remained unmatched. This CDR3 is CASGSPGQGANEQFF. CDR3 bases: TGTGCCAGCGGGTCCCCGGGACAGGGTGCCAATGAGCAGTTCTTC.